This T cell receptor beta chain was found in a study of T cells after yellow fever vaccination. On this clonotype itself: Its antigen is undetermined.

MiXCR was run by TCRdb on the 5' RACE reads, yielding one entry per CDR3 protein. Among 500,000 to 650,000 distinct CDR3 sequences listed, 17% were seen once. CDR3 length: 13 residues. Germline V CDR1 and CDR2: MNHEY, SVGEGT. Trimming removed 4 bases at V and 1 base at J, with 5 bases between. Findings and caveats of the study: A faster peak, day 5 versus 15, was reached by the weaker secondary response.

The TCR originated in a man younger than 30 who received the YFV17D yellow fever vaccine. The chain is built from TRBV6-2 or TRBV6-3 and TRBJ1-5, with unresolved D. Sequences were derived from PBMCs, sampled about 5 days after the first yellow fever vaccination. The CDR3 reads CASSWESNQPQHF. DNA for the CDR3: TGTGCCAGCAGTTGGGAAAGCAATCAGCCCCAGCATTTT.